These 27 T cell receptor beta chains originate from one sample sequenced in a study of regulatory T cells in long-lasting Graves disease. Stated time point: persistent/refractory GD, antithyroid drugs over 5 years with positive TRAb. RNA isolated from PBMCs was used to make the TCR library. iRepertoire HTBI primers and Arm-PCR of CDR3 regions built TCR beta libraries. TCRdb reprocessed the multiplex PCR reads via MiXCR and lists one record per CDR3 protein. Among fewer than 450,000 distinct CDR3 sequences listed, around 20% were seen once. This material consisted of peripheral blood mononuclear cells (PBMCs), taken when the disease was refractory, from a patient treated with antithyroid drugs. The receptors were sampled from a female donor with Graves disease.

This clonotype was counted between two and nine times. This rearrangement joins TRBV12-3 or TRBV12-4 to TRBJ2-7, with D possibly matching TRBD1 (5 bases). The CDR3 spans 12 residues. Deletions cut 5 bases from V and 2 bases from J, with 7 bases between. CDR3 nucleotides: TGTGCCAGCAGTGGGGCGGCCTACGAGCAGTACTTC. It translates to CASSGAAYEQYF.

DNA for the CDR3: TGTGCCAGCAGCGTAGTAGGCACGGGGACCACAGATACGCAGTATTTT. Protein: CASSVVGTGTTDTQYF. The chain employs TRBV9 and TRBJ2-3; D possibly uses TRBD1 or TRBD2 (5 bases each). The CDR3 runs 16 residues. The V end was cut by 0 bases, the J end by 2 bases, with 13 bases between. Per the germline V gene, CDR1 is SGDLS and CDR2 is YYNGEE.

The rearrangement links TRBV28 to TRBJ2-2, with TRBD1 identical over 12 bases. The V gene end was trimmed by 3 bases and the J gene end by 7 bases; junction bases not matched to a gene: 6. This CDR3 is built from 16 residues. The V gene's germline CDR1 is MDHEN and CDR2 SYDVKM. In DNA, the CDR3 is TGTGCCAGCAGTTTGGGGACAGGGGGCGGCGGCGGGGAGCTGTTTTTT. Its translation is CASSLGTGGGGGELFF.

The count of this clonotype is one. This chain joins TRBV18 and TRBJ2-7, with 7 bases identical to TRBD2. This CDR3 is 16 amino acids long. Trimming removed 1 base from V and 2 bases from J; junction bases left unmatched: 8. Germline CDR1 KGHSH, CDR2 LQKENI. CDR3 protein: CASSPRPGGRAYEQYF. CDR3 nucleotides: TGTGCCAGCTCACCACGCCCGGGAGGTAGGGCCTACGAGCAGTACTTC.

This clonotype was seen ten or more times. This chain connects TRBV7-2 to TRBJ2-5, with D unresolved. Germline CDR1 reads SGHTA; CDR2 reads FQGNSA. CDR3 length: 10 residues. Trimming removed 8 bases from V and 5 bases from J, with 6 bases in between. The CDR3 DNA reads TGTGCCAGCGGTCGGGAGACCCAGTACTTC. Its translation is CASGRETQYF.

This clonotype was found once. This may come from a read error, since a much larger clone is one base off. This chain links TRBV28 with TRBJ1-2; D possibly corresponds to TRBD1 (5 bases). V dropped 5 bases and J dropped 7 bases, with 20 bases sitting between them. The germline V gene has CDR1 MDHEN and CDR2 SYDVKM. The CDR3 loop spans 15 amino acids. The CDR3 coding sequence is TGTGCCAGCAGTCTCTCCCCGGGGGGGGGGGGTGGCTACACCTTC. It specifies CASSLSPGGGGGYTF.

V usage is TRBV20-1 and J usage is TRBJ2-7, with 7 bases lining up with TRBD2. The length of the CDR3 is 16 residues. J was trimmed by 1 base and V by 6 bases; bases with no gene match: 15. CDR1 is DFQATT and CDR2 is SNEGSKA in the germline V gene (reference sequence). CDR3 nucleotides: TGCAGTGCCCTACCTGAATGGGGGAGGGGATCCTACGAGCAGTACTTC. Translation: CSALPEWGRGSYEQYF.

This clonotype occurred a few times. The gene calls are TRBV29-1 and TRBJ2-4; TRBD2 might be the D (6 bases). V was cut by 4 bases and J by 0 bases, with 10 bases left in between. The germline V gene has CDR1 SQVTM and CDR2 ANQGSEA. This CDR3 comprises 14 residues. The CDR3 bases are TGCAGCGTTGGGACTACCCGAGCCAAAAACATTCAGTACTTC. Translated: CSVGTTRAKNIQYF.

V usage is TRBV15 and J usage is TRBJ1-4, with a weak D call TRBD1 (6 bases). The V end was cut by 0 bases, the J end by 8 bases, with 16 bases between. The germline V gene has CDR1 LNHNV and CDR2 YYDKDF (reference sequence). The CDR3 has 16 amino acids. CDR3 residues: CATSRDRGGGSEKLFF. The CDR3 DNA reads TGTGCCACCAGCAGAGATAGGGGGGGGGGCAGCGAAAAACTGTTTTTT.

CDR3 DNA: TGTGCCAGCAGCGTTGGGACAGGAAGCAATCAGCCCCAGCATTTT. This codes for CASSVGTGSNQPQHF. This rearrangement joins TRBV9 to TRBJ1-5, with TRBD1 matching over 8 bases. CDR3 length equals 15 residues. The J segment lost 1 base and the V segment lost 2 bases, leaving 2 bases of the junction unmatched. Germline CDR1 SGDLS, CDR2 YYNGEE.

The genes are TRBV19 and TRBJ2-7; D is possibly TRBD1 (6 bases). V was cut by 6 bases and J by 3 bases, with 18 bases left in between. There are 15 residues in the CDR3. CDR1 and CDR2 from the germline V gene are LNHDA and SQIVND (reference sequence). The CDR3 reads CASRKQGLYDYEQYF. CDR3 sequence (DNA): TGTGCCAGTAGAAAACAGGGCCTCTACGACTACGAGCAGTACTTC.

This clonotype was found a few times. V and J are TRBV19 and TRBJ2-2; D is unclear. The V gene's germline CDR1 is LNHDA and CDR2 SQIVND (reference sequence). The CDR3 has 15 amino acids. V shed 1 base and J shed 0 bases, with 6 bases lying between them. The CDR3 DNA reads as TGTGCCAGTAGTATAGGTCACTCGAACACCGGGGAGCTGTTTTTT. Protein sequence: CASSIGHSNTGELFF.

This clonotype was detected a few times. The DNA for the CDR3 is TGTGCCAACGCCGGGACAGTGGGCACTGAAGCTTTCTTT. Its protein is CANAGTVGTEAFF. The gene calls are TRBV12-3 or TRBV12-4 and TRBJ1-1; 7 bases are shared with TRBD1. Trimming removed 10 bases from V and 4 bases from J; junction bases left unmatched: 9. The CDR3 has 13 residues.

This clonotype was seen more than once but under ten times. The chain uses TRBV5-6 and TRBJ1-6; no reliable D call. The CDR3 has 16 amino acids. CDR1 is SGHDT, CDR2 YYEEEE, per germline. V lost 4 bases to trimming and J lost 9 bases, with 20 bases between them. In DNA form, the CDR3 reads TGTGCCAGCAGCCTACCGGGTTCGGGGTTGGCTTCACCCCTCCACTTT. Translating it yields CASSLPGSGLASPLHF.

This rearrangement joins TRBV28 to TRBJ1-1; 8 bases fit TRBD1. The CDR3 is 15 residues long. The J segment lost 1 base and the V segment lost 1 base, leaving 2 bases of the junction unmatched. The germline CDR1 and CDR2 sequences are MDHEN and SYDVKM. The chain's CDR3 is CASSLLQGGNTEAFF. DNA of the CDR3: TGTGCCAGCAGTTTATTACAGGGGGGGAACACTGAAGCTTTCTTT.

V and J are TRBV11-2 and TRBJ2-3; the D gene is possibly TRBD1 (5 bases). CDR3 length: 13 residues. The germline gives CDR1 SGHAT, CDR2 FQNNGV. V was cut by 1 base and J by 4 bases, with 6 bases left in between. CDR3 loop: CASSLVGPDTQYF. DNA of the CDR3: TGTGCCAGCAGCTTAGTGGGGCCAGATACGCAGTATTTT.

A few counts support this clonotype. V gene TRBV6-1 combines with J gene TRBJ2-7; TRBD2 matches at 12 bases. The trim removed 6 bases at V and 3 bases at J, leaving 6 bases unmatched. Germline assignment: CDR1 MNHNS and CDR2 SASEGT. The CDR3 covers 15 residues. CDR3 nucleotide sequence: TGTGCCAGCAGATCTGGACTAGCGGGAAACTACGAGCAGTACTTC. Amino acids: CASRSGLAGNYEQYF.

V and J are TRBV18 and TRBJ1-6; D remains unclear. CDR3 length equals 17 residues. V lost 0 bases to trimming and J lost 5 bases, with 14 bases between them. The germline gives CDR1 KGHSH, CDR2 LQKENI. CDR3 amino acids: CASSPPGPRTDNSPLHF. The CDR3 DNA sequence: TGTGCCAGCTCACCACCCGGGCCCCGGACCGATAATTCACCCCTCCACTTT.

The V call is TRBV10-3, the J call TRBJ1-1, with 7 bases that match TRBD1. The CDR3 contains 15 residues. V gave up 6 bases and J gave up 8 bases; unmatched junction bases: 15. Germline V gene sequence: CDR1 ENHRY, CDR2 SYGVKD. Here the CDR3 reads CAIRGDEVHRGEAFF. Here the CDR3 DNA reads TGTGCCATCAGGGGGGACGAGGTCCACAGGGGCGAAGCTTTCTTT.

This clonotype was observed many times. A read error may produce the germline difference seen at one junction end. The chain employs TRBV28 and TRBJ1-2; 8 bases line up with TRBD1. The CDR3 spans 11 residues. The germline gives CDR1 MDHEN, CDR2 SYDVKM. CDR3 sequence: CASGFGQGWLF. Here the CDR3 DNA reads TGTGCCAGCGGATTCGGACAGGGTTGGTTGTTC.

This clonotype has more than one count but fewer than ten. The chain is built from TRBV9 and TRBJ2-7; the D is unclear. V was pared by 3 bases and J by 0 bases, with 16 bases between. The CDR3 spans 16 residues. Germline CDR1 SGDLS, CDR2 YYNGEE. Here the CDR3 reads CASSETLWASSYEQYF. The CDR3 nucleotides read TGTGCCAGCAGCGAGACCCTGTGGGCATCCTCCTACGAGCAGTACTTC.

The sample holds many counts of this clonotype. The J gene is TRBJ2-7, the V gene TRBV28; a possible D gene is TRBD2 (6 bases). This CDR3 is built from 12 residues. In germline, CDR1 is MDHEN, CDR2 SYDVKM. The V end was cut by 8 bases, the J end by 6 bases, with 14 bases between. CDR3 protein: CASGREVGEQYF. DNA for the CDR3: TGTGCCAGCGGCAGGGAGGTGGGCGAGCAGTACTTC.

This clonotype was seen a few times. The rearrangement joins TRBV20-1 to TRBJ1-1; unclear D gene. The CDR3 runs 14 residues. Germline CDR1 reads DFQATT; CDR2 reads SNEGSKA (reference sequence). V gave up 2 bases and J gave up 0 bases, with 10 bases separating them. The CDR3 DNA sequence: TGCAGTGCTAGAAATGTGTATATGAACACTGAAGCTTTCTTT. This encodes CSARNVYMNTEAFF.

The V call is TRBV11-2, the J call TRBJ2-7; 10 bases fit TRBD2. The CDR3 is made up of 16 amino acids. Germline assignment: CDR1 SGHAT and CDR2 FQNNGV. V was clipped by 2 bases and J by 4 bases; unmatched bases: 8. This chain's CDR3 is CASSLPASGRGYEQYF. CDR3 nucleotide sequence: TGTGCCAGCAGCTTACCAGCTAGCGGGAGAGGGTACGAGCAGTACTTC.

This clonotype was counted between two and nine times. The J gene is TRBJ1-1, the V gene TRBV20-1; 7 bases match TRBD1. CDR3 length equals 18 residues. V trimming: 0 bases; J trimming: 3 bases; junction bases outside the gene matches: 16. Germline-derived CDR1 and CDR2 are DFQATT and SNEGSKA (reference sequence). This CDR3 reads CSARESWGRQGGDTEAFF. Written as DNA, the CDR3 is TGCAGTGCTAGAGAGTCCTGGGGTCGACAGGGAGGCGACACTGAAGCTTTCTTT.

There are a few counts of this clonotype. The gene calls are TRBV6-1 and TRBJ2-5; D tentatively fits TRBD1 or TRBD2 (6 bases each). CDR1 MNHNS and CDR2 SASEGT come from the germline V gene. Trimming pared 7 bases from V and 2 bases from J, leaving 17 bases between. The CDR3 has 15 residues. The CDR3 nucleotides read TGTGCCAGCATCCAAAGGGGGGCCAGTCAAGAGACCCAGTACTTC. This encodes CASIQRGASQETQYF.

V gene TRBV5-1 combines with J gene TRBJ2-7, with a tentative D call TRBD1 (6 bases). V lost 0 bases and J lost 2, with 9 bases in between. Germline V gene lookup returns CDR1 SGHRS and CDR2 YFSETQ. CDR3 length: 14 amino acids. The CDR3 DNA sequence: TGCGCCAGCAGCTTGGACGGACAGCCCTACGAGCAGTACTTC. Amino acid sequence: CASSLDGQPYEQYF.